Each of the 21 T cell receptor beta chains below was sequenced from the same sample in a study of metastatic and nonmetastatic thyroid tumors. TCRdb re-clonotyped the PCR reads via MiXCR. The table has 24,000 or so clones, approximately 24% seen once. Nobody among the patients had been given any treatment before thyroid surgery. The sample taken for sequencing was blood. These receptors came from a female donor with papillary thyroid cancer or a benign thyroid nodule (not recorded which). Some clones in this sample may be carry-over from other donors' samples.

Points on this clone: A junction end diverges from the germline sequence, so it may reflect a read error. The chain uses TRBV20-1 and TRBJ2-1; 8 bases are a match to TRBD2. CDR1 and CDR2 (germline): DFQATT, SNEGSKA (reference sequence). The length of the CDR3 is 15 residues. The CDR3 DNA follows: TGTAGTGCCGAGAGTACTTGCGGGAGGAACAATGAGCAGTTCTTC. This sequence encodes CSAESTCGRNNEQFF.

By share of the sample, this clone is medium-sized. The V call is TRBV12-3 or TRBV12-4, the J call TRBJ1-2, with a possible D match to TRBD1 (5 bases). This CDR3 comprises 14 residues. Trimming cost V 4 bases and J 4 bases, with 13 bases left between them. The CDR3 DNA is TGTGCCAGCAGTTCCCAGGGACGAATCTATGGCTACACCTTC. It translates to CASSSQGRIYGYTF.

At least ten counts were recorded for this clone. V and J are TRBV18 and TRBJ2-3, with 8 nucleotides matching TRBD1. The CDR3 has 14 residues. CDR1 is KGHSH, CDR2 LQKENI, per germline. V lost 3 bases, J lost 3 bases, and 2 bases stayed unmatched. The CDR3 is CASSPGQATDTQYF. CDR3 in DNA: TGTGCCAGCTCACCGGGACAGGCAACAGATACGCAGTATTTT.

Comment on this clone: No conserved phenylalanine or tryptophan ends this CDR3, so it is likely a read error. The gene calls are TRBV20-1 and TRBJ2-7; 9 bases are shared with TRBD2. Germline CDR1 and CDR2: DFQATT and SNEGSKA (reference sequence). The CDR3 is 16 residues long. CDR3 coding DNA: TGCTGCGCACCCCCGGGTCGGGCGGGAGGGAATCACGAGCAGTACCTC. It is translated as CCAPPGRAGGNHEQYL.

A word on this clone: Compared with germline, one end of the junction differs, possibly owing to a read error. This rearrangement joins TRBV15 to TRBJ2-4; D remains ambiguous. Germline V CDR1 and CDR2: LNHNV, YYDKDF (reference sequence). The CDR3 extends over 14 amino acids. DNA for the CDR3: TGTGCCACCAGAAGACCCGTAGCCAAAAACATTGAGTACTTC. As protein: CATRRPVAKNIEYF.

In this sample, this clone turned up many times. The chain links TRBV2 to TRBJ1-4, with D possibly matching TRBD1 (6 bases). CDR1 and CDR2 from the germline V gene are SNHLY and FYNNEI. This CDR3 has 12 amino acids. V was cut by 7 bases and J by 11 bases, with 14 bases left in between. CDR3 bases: TGTGCCAGCATGGGGGGCGTAAGGAAACTGTTTTTT. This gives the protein CASMGGVRKLFF. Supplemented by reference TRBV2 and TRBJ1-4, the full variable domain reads EPEVTQTPSHQVTQMGQEVILRCVPISNHLYFYWYRQILGQKVEFLVSFYNNEISEKSEIFDDQFSVERPDGSNFTLKIRSTKLEDSAMYFCASMGGVRKLFFGSGTQLSVL.

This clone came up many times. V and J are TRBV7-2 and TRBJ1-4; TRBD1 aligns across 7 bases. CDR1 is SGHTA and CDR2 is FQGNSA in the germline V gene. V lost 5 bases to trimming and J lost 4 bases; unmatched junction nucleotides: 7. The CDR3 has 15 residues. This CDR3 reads CASSTRQGLNEKLFF. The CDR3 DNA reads TGTGCCAGCAGCACCCGACAGGGCCTTAATGAAAAACTGTTTTTT.

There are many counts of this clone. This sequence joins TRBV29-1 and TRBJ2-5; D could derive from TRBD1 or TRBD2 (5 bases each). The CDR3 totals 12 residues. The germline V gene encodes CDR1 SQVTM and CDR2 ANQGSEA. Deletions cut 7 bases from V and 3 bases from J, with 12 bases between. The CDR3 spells CSAGAGEETQYF. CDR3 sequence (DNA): TGCAGCGCCGGGGCCGGGGAAGAGACCCAGTACTTC.

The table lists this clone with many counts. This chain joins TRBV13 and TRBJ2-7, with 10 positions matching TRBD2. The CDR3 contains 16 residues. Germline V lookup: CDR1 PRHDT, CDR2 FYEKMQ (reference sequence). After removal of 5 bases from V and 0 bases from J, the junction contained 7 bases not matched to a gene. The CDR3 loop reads CASSPLGLASSYEQYF. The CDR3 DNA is TGTGCCAGCAGCCCCCTGGGACTAGCGAGCTCCTACGAGCAGTACTTC.

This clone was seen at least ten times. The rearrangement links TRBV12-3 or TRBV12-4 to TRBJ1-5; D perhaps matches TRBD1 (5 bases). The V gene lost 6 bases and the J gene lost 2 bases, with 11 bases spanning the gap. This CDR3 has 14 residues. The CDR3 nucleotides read TGTGCCAGCAGCCGAGGGGTGGGCAATCAGCCCCAGCATTTT. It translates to CASSRGVGNQPQHF.

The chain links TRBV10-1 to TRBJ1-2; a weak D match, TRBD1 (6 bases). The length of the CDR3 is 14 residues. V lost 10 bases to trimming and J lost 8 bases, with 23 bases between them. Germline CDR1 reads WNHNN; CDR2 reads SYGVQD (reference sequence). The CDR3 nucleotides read TGCGCCATTTCTTACAGGGAAAATCGAGGCGGCTACACCTTC. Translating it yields CAISYRENRGGYTF.

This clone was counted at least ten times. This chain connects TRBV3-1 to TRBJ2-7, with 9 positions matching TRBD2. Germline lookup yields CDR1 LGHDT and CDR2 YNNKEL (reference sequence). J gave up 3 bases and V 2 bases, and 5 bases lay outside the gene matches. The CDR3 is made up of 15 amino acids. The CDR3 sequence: CASSQMGLASYEQYF. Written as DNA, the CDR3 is TGTGCCAGCAGCCAAATGGGACTAGCCAGCTACGAGCAGTACTTC.

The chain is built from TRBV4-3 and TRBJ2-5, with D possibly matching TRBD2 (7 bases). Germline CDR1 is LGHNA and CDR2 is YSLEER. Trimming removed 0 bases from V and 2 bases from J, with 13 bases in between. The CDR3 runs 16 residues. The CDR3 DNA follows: TGCGCCAGCAGCCAAGAAACGGAGGGGGGGCAAGAGACCCAGTACTTC. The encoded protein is CASSQETEGGQETQYF.

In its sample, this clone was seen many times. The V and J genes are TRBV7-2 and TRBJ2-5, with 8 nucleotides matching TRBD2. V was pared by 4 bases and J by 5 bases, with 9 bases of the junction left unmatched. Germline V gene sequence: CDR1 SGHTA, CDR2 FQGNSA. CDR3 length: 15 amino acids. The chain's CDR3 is CASSSPGGAGETQYF. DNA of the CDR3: TGTGCCAGCAGCTCCCCCGGGGGGGCCGGGGAGACCCAGTACTTC.

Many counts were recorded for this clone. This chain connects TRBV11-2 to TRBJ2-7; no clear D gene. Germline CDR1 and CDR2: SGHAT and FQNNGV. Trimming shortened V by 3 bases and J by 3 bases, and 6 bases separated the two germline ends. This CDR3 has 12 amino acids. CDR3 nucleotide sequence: TGTGCCAGCAGCTTCCACGACTACGAGCAGTACTTC. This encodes CASSFHDYEQYF.

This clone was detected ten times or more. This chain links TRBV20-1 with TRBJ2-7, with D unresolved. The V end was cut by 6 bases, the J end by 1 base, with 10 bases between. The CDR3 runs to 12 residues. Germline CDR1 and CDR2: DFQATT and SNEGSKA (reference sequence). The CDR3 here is CSAFDESYEQYF. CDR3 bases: TGCAGTGCGTTTGATGAGTCCTACGAGCAGTACTTC.

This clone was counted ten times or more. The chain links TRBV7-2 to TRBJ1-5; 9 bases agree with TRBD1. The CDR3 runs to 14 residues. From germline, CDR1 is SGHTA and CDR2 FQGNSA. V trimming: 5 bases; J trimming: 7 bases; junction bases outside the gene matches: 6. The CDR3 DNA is TGTGCCAGCAGCCTGGGACAGGGTTACCAGCCCCAGCATTTT. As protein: CASSLGQGYQPQHF.

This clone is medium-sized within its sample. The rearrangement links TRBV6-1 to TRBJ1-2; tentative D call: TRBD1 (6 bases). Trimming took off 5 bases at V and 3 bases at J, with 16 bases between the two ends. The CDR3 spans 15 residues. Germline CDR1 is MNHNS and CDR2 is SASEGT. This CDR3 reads CASSPRLTGDYGYTF. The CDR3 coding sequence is TGTGCCAGCAGTCCTAGACTGACAGGCGACTATGGCTACACCTTC.

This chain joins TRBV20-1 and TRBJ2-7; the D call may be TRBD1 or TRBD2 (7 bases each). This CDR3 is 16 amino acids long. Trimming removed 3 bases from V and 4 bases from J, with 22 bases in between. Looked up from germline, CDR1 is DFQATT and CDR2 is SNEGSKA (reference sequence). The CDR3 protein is CSASSPRGGRGYEQYF. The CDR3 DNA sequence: TGCAGTGCTAGTTCCCCCAGGGGGGGAAGGGGATACGAGCAGTACTTC.

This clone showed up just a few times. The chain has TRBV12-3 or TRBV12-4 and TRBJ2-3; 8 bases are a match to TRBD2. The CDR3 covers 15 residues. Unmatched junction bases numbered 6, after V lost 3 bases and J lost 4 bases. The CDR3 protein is CASSFRAGGADTQYF. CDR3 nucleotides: TGTGCCAGCAGTTTTCGGGCGGGAGGAGCAGATACGCAGTATTTT.

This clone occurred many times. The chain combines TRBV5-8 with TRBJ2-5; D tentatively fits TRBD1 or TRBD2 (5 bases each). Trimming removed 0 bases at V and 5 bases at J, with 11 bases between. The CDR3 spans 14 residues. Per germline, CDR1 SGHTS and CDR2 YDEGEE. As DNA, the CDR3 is TGTGCCAGCAGCTTGGAGTGGGGACGGGAGACCCAGTACTTC. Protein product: CASSLEWGRETQYF.